A selection of T cell receptor beta chains follows, all from one sample in a study of T cells after posttransplantation cyclophosphamide. Assay used: immunoSEQ multiplex PCR; TCRdb lists only in-frame clones, some missing. The sample consists of fewer than 7,000 clones, 90% to 95% of them appearing once. This specimen consisted of CD8+ T cells sorted from blood, obtained after allogeneic stem cell transplant with posttransplant cyclophosphamide. The receptor source for this set is a male patient in his sixties who received an allogeneic stem cell transplant from a related donor and was CMV-positive. The T cells may partly be graft donor cells. Each CDR3 is given with its conserved first and last residue. A D gene is named only where the DNA matches it firmly. For some rows the clone size is stated as once, few or many, or as a class when expanded; others skip it.

>TRBJ2-7|-|TRBV5-8|-
TGTGCCACCTCCGGGGGAAAAGCCTACGAGCAGTACTTC
CATSGGKAYEQYF
>TRBJ1-6|TRBD1|TRBV7-9|-
TGTGCCAGCAGCTTCGTGTCAGGGGGACCCAATTCACCCCTCCACTTT
CASSFVSGGPNSPLHF
>TRBJ2-7|-|TRBV7-3|-
TGTGCCAGCAGTTCTCTGGAGACCGGCGAGCAGTACTTC
CASSSLETGEQYF
>TRBJ1-6|TRBD1|TRBV4-3|-
TGCGCCAGCAGCCAAGGGACAGGGGGTATTTCCCCCCTCCACTTT
CASSQGTGGISPLHF
>TRBJ2-3|TRBD2|TRBV10-3|-
TGTGCCATCAAAGGGACTAGCGGATCAGATACGCAGTATTTT
CAIKGTSGSDTQYF
>TRBJ1-4|TRBD1|TRBV6-5|-
TGTGCCAGCAGTGAGACAGGGGTCGGGGAAAAACTGTTTTTT
CASSETGVGEKLFF
>TRBJ2-2|TRBD2|TRBV4-1|-
TGCGCCAGCAGCTCCTCGTCCGGGACTACAGACACCGGGGAGCTGTTTTTT
CASSSSSGTTDTGELFF
>TRBJ1-3|-|TRBV4-2|once
TGTGCCAGCAGCCAAGAGAGTTCTGGAAACACCATATATTTT
CASSQESSGNTIYF
>TRBJ2-1|TRBD2|TRBV5-6|-
TGTGCCAGCGGCTGGACTAGCGGGGGGAATGAGCAGTTCTTC
CASGWTSGGNEQFF
>TRBJ1-2|TRBD1|TRBV19|-
TGTGCCAGTTTACGGGACAGGGCCTATGGCTACACCTTC
CASLRDRAYGYTF
>TRBJ1-6|TRBD1|TRBV30|-
TGTGCCTGGGGCCCACCACCGGACAGGGGAGGATCCCCCCTCCACTTT
CAWGPPPDRGGSPLHF
>TRBJ1-4|-|TRBV6-5|-
TGTGCCAGCAGTTACTCCCAGAGGACTAATGAAAAACTGTTTTTT
CASSYSQRTNEKLFF
>TRBJ1-2|TRBD1|TRBV11-2|-
TGTGCCAGCAGCTTAGGACAGGGTGATAATTATGGCTACACCTTC
CASSLGQGDNYGYTF
>TRBJ1-1|TRBD1|TRBV27|-
TGTGCCAGCAGTTGGGGGACAGGGGGTCTAAGGACTGAAGCTTTCTTT
CASSWGTGGLRTEAFF
>TRBJ1-4|-|TRBV30|-
TGTGCCTGGAGTGTACAGGGTAGTGAAAAACTGTTTTTT
CAWSVQGSEKLFF
>TRBJ2-3|TRBD1|TRBV4-2|-
TGTGCCAGCAGCCAACCCAGGGGGGATACGCAGTATTTT
CASSQPRGDTQYF
>TRBJ2-1|TRBD1|TRBV2|-
TGTGCCAACGAGGACAGGGGAAGTTTGAATGAGCAGTTCTTC
CANEDRGSLNEQFF
>TRBJ2-3|-|TRBV4-3|-
TGCGCCAGCAGCCAAGATTTGGGTAGCTTGGCAGATACGCAGTATTTT
CASSQDLGSLADTQYF
>TRBJ1-3|-|TRBV9|few
TGTGCCAGCAGCGTAGCGGAGGGAACCAGAAACACCATATATTTT
CASSVAEGTRNTIYF
>TRBJ2-1|TRBD1|TRBV4-2|-
TGTGCCAGCAGCCAAGATACAGGGGCCCAGGCATACAATGAGCAGTTCTTC
CASSQDTGAQAYNEQFF
>TRBJ2-7|TRBD2|TRBV5-4|-
TGTGCCAGCAGCCCCTACGGACTAGCGGGGGGTACCTACGAGCAGTACTTC
CASSPYGLAGGTYEQYF
>TRBJ1-1|-|TRBV19|-
TGTGCCAGTAGTCTGGGCGCGCCGAACACTGAAGCTTTCTTT
CASSLGAPNTEAFF
>TRBJ1-1|TRBD1|TRBV19|-
TGTGCCACTGGGACAGGGAATGAAGCTTTCTTT
CATGTGNEAFF
>TRBJ1-1|TRBD1|TRBV7-6|-
TGTGCCAGTTCAGGGGGGAACACTGAAGCTTTCTTT
CASSGGNTEAFF
>TRBJ1-2|-|TRBV7-9|once
TGTGCCAGCAGCTTAGGGAACCGGGACTCCAACTTC
CASSLGNRDSNF
>TRBJ2-2|-|TRBV7-3|-
TGTGCCAGCAGCTTAGTCGGGAACACCGGGGAGCTGTTTTTT
CASSLVGNTGELFF
>TRBJ2-7|-|TRBV19|-
TGTGCCAGTATGGACACAGGGATCCCCTACGAGCAGTACTTC
CASMDTGIPYEQYF
>TRBJ1-1|-|TRBV12-5|-
TGTGCTAGTGGTTTGAACGGTATATTCACTGAAGCTTTCTTT
CASGLNGIFTEAFF
>TRBJ1-4|-|TRBV4-3|-
TGCGCCAGCAGCCAAACGTGGACAGCCCCTAATGAAAAACTGTTTTTT
CASSQTWTAPNEKLFF
>TRBJ1-5|-|TRBV19|once
TGTGCCAGTAGTCCCGGGGGGGGGACCCTAGGGTATAGCAATCAGCCCCAGCATTTT
CASSPGGGTLGYSNQPQHF
>TRBJ1-2|-|TRBV19|-
TGTGCCAGTAGTATTTCGGGGGGGCGTAACTATGGCTACACCTTC
CASSISGGRNYGYTF
>TRBJ1-1|-|TRBV19|-
TGTGCCAGTAGTATAGGGGCCGGGGACACTGAAGCTTTCTTT
CASSIGAGDTEAFF
>TRBJ1-1|-|TRBV29-1|-
TGCAGCGTGGCCCACGGGTTCAACACTGAAGCTTTCTTT
CSVAHGFNTEAFF
>TRBJ1-5|-|TRBV6-5|once
TGTGCCAGCAGCCCCACTGACAGACGGAATCAGCCCCAGCATTTT
CASSPTDRRNQPQHF
>TRBJ1-5|-|TRBV19|-
TGTGCCAGTAGGACGACAGGTGGCAATCAGCCCCAGCATTTT
CASRTTGGNQPQHF
>TRBJ2-1|-|TRBV4-3|-
TGCGCCAGCAGCCAAGATATGGCGGAGCACAATGAGCAGTTCTTC
CASSQDMAEHNEQFF
>TRBJ2-3|-|TRBV6-6|-
TGTGCCAGCAGTTGGGCAGGGGAAGGCACAGATACGCAGTATTTT
CASSWAGEGTDTQYF
>TRBJ1-4|TRBD1|TRBV6-5|-
TGTGCCAGCAGACCGGGACAGGGGAATGAAAAACTGTTTTTT
CASRPGQGNEKLFF
>TRBJ1-5|-|TRBV28|-
TGTGCCAGCAGTTACTACTCCGGGTCCTATAGCAATCAGCCCCAGCATTTT
CASSYYSGSYSNQPQHF
>TRBJ2-7|-|TRBV6-1|once
TGTGCCAGCAGTGAAGAAGGGGCAGGGCCTAATGACGAGCAGTACTTC
CASSEEGAGPNDEQYF
>TRBJ1-3|-|TRBV19|few
TGTGCCAGTAACAACGATGGAAACACCATATATTTT
CASNNDGNTIYF
>TRBJ2-3|-|TRBV4-1|-
TGCGCCAGCAGCCCCTCGGGGACAGATACGCAGTATTTT
CASSPSGTDTQYF
>TRBJ1-1|-|TRBV6-1|-
TGTGCCAGTCCCAGCGGGGTGAACACTGAAGCTTTCTTT
CASPSGVNTEAFF
>TRBJ2-7|TRBD1|TRBV29-1|-
TGCAGCGTTGTCGGAGGTGACAGGGGCAACGAGCAGTACTTC
CSVVGGDRGNEQYF
>TRBJ2-7|TRBD1|TRBV19|-
TGTGCCACCAGACAGGGGGCGCGCGAGCAGTACTTC
CATRQGAREQYF
>TRBJ1-5|TRBD1|TRBV28|-
TGTGCCAGCAGTTCCGGACAGGGTAAGGGAGAGCCCCAGCATTTT
CASSSGQGKGEPQHF
>TRBJ1-2|TRBD1|TRBV27|-
TGTGCCAGCAGGTTCACAGGGGAGAGGTATGGCTACACCTTC
CASRFTGERYGYTF
>TRBJ1-2|-|TRBV5-5|-
TGTGCCAGCAGCCCTCTGTCGGGAGATAACTATGGCTACACCTTC
CASSPLSGDNYGYTF
>TRBJ2-3|TRBD2|TRBV4-3|-
TGCGCCAGCAGCCCTCAGCGGGGGGCGGTCACAGATACGCAGTATTTT
CASSPQRGAVTDTQYF
>TRBJ2-3|-|TRBV30|-
TGTGCCTGGAGTGTATTAAGAGGGAGGGATACGCAGTATTTT
CAWSVLRGRDTQYF
>TRBJ1-2|TRBD1|TRBV19|-
TGTGCCAGTAGTATAGATCTCCCCCCTGGACAGGACGGAAACTATGGCTACACCTTC
CASSIDLPPGQDGNYGYTF
>TRBJ1-1|TRBD1|TRBV7-9|-
TGTGCCAGCAGCCCCATACTCTCGACAGGGATCCCCGGGACTGAAGCTTTCTTT
CASSPILSTGIPGTEAFF
>TRBJ2-7|-|TRBV19|-
TGTGCCAGTAGTATACTAACCCGCTCGGCCGGAGGGGAGCAGTACTTC
CASSILTRSAGGEQYF
>TRBJ1-1|TRBD1|TRBV6-5|-
TGTGCCAGCACCGAAGACAGGGTGAACACTGAAGCTTTCTTT
CASTEDRVNTEAFF
>TRBJ2-1|-|TRBV7-2|-
TGTGCCAGCAGCTTACACCGGAGCTCCTACAATGAGCAGTTCTTC
CASSLHRSSYNEQFF
>TRBJ2-2|-|TRBV4-1|-
TGCGCCAGCAGCCAAGCCAGGGGGGAGCTGTTTTTT
CASSQARGELFF
>TRBJ2-5|-|TRBV7-9|-
TGTGCCAGCAGCCCCCCGGAGCAAGAGACCCAGTACTTC
CASSPPEQETQYF